Below, one TCR beta chain is given with its context. This record belongs to a study of blood T cell repertoires in COVID-19. Only in-frame clones appear in the TCRdb table, and some are missing; sequencing was by immunoSEQ multiplex PCR. The sample has about 170,000 clones, approximately 87% seen once. The CDR3 is made up of 14 amino acids. The ends were cut back, 3 bases at V and 4 bases at J, with 12 bases in the middle. CDR1 and CDR2 from the germline V gene are LNHDA and SQIVND (reference sequence). V usage is TRBV19 and J usage is TRBJ1-1; maybe TRBD1 (5 bases). The source material was PBMCs or T cells enriched from blood (not recorded which). The receptor was derived from a woman between 45 and 65 years old who had recovered from COVID-19. CDR3 nucleotides: TGTGCCAGTAGTATGACTCGGGGGGTCACTGAAGCTTTCTTT. Translated, it gives CASSMTRGVTEAFF.